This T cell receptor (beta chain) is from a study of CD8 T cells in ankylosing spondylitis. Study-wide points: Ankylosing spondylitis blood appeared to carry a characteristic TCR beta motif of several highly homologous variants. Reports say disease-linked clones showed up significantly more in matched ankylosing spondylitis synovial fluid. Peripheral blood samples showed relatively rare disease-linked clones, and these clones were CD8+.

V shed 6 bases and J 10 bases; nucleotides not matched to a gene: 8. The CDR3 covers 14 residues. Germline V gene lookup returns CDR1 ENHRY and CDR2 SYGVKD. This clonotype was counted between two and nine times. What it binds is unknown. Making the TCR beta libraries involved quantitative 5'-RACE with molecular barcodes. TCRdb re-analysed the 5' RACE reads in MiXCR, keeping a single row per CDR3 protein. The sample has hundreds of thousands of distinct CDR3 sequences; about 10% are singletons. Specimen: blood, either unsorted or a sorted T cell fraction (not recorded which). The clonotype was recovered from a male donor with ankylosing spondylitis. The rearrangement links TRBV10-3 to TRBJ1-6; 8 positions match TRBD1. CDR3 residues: CAISPQGEDSPLHF. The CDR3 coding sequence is TGTGCCATCAGCCCACAGGGGGAAGACTCACCCCTCCACTTT.